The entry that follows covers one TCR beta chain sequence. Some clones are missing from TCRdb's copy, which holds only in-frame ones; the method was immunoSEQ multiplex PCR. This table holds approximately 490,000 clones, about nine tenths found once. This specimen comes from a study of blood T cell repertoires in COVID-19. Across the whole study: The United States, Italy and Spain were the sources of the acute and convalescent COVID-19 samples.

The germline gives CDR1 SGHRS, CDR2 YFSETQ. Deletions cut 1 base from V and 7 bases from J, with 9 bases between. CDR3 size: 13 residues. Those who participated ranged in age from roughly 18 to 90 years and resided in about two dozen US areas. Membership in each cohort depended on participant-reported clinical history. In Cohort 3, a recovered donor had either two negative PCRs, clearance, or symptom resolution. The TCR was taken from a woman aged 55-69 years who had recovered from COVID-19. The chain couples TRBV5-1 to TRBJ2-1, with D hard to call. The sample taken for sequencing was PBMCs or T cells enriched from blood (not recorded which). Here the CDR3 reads CASSLLRLNEQFF. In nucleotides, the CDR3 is TGCGCCAGCAGCTTGTTACGTCTAAATGAGCAGTTCTTC.